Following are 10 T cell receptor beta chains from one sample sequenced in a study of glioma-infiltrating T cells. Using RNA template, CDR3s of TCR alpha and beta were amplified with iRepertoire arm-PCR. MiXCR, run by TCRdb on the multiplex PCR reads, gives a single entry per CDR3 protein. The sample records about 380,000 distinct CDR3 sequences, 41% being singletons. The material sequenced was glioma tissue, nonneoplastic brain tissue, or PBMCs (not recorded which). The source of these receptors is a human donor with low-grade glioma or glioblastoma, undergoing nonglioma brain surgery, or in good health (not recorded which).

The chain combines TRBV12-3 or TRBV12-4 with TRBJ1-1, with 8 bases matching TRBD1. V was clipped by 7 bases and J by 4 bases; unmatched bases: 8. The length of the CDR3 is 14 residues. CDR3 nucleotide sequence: TGTGCCAGCAAACCGGGCACAGGGGGCACTGAAGCTTTCTTT. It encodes CASKPGTGGTEAFF.

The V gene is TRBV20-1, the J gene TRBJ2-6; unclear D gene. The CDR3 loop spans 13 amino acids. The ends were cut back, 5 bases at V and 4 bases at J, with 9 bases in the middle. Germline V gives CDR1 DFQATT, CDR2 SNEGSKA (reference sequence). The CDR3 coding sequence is TGCAGTGCTGACCCGCTGGGGGCCAACGTCCTGACTTTC. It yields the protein CSADPLGANVLTF.

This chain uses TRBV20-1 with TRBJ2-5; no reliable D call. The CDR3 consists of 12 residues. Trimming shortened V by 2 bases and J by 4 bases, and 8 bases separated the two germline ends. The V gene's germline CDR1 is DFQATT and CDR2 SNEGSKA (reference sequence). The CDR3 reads CSARLVGETQYF. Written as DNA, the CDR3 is TGCAGTGCTAGACTAGTAGGAGAGACCCAGTACTTC.

The CDR3 nucleotides read TGTGCTAGTGGTTTCGAGGAATTCTACGAGCAGTACTTC. Its translation: CASGFEEFYEQYF. V is TRBV12-5 and J is TRBJ2-7; D ambiguous. The ends were cut back, 3 bases at V and 3 bases at J, with 9 bases in the middle. The CDR3 contains 13 residues. Germline loops: CDR1 LGHNT, CDR2 FRNRAP.

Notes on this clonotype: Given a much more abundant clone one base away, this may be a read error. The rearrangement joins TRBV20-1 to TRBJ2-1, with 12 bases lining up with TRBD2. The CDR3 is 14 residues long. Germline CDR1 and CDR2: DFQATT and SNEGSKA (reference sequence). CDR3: CSARATSGSDEQSF. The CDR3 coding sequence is TGCAGTGCTCGAGCGACTAGCGGGAGCGATGAGCAGTCCTTC.

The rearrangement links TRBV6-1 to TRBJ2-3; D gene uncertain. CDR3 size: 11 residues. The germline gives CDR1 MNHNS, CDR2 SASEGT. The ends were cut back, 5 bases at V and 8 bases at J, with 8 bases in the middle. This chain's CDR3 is CASSTFGTQYF. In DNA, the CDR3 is TGTGCCAGCAGTACTTTTGGTACGCAGTATTTT.

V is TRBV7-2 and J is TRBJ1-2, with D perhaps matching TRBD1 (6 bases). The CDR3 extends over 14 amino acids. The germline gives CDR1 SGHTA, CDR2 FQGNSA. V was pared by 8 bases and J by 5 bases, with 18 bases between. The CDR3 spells CASGGRGGDYGYTF. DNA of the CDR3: TGTGCCAGCGGCGGCAGGGGAGGTGATTATGGCTACACCTTC.

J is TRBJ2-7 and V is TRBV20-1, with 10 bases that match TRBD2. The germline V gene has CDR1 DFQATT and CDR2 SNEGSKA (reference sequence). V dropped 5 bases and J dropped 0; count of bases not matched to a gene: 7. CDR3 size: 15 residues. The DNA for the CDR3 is TGCAGTGCTTTACTAGCGGGGACGTTCTCCTACGAGCAGTACTTC. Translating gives CSALLAGTFSYEQYF.

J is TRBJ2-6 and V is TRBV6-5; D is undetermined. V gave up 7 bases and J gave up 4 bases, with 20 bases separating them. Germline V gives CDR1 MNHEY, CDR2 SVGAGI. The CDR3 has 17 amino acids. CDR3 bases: TGTGCCAGCACCCCTCGGGCCCGGTGGGCGGGGGCCAACGTCCTGACTTTC. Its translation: CASTPRARWAGANVLTF.

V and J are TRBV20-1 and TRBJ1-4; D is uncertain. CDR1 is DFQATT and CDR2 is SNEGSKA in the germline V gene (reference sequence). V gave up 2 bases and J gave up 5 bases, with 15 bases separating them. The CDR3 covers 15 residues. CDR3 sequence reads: CSARRRLGKNEKLFF. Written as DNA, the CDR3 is TGCAGTGCTAGACGCCGACTGGGAAAGAATGAAAAACTGTTTTTT.